This TCR beta chain came from a study of molecular identifiers for immune sequencing clone quantification. Study context: Four of five RNA aliquots from approximately 20,000 or 100,000 naive CD8 T cells were sequenced.

Many counts were recorded for this clonotype. The CDR3 spans 15 residues. CDR1 and CDR2 (germline): SNHLY, FYNNEI. The V gene lost 3 bases and the J gene lost 4 bases, with 13 bases spanning the gap. Generation of bulk TCR libraries relied on previously described methods and listed TCR primers. Using its own MiXCR run on the PCR reads, TCRdb lists one record per CDR3 protein. This sample has around 89,000 distinct CDR3 sequences; under 20% occur once, and the top ten carry roughly 0.85%. Libraries from naive CD8 cells were generated from approximately 22,000 to 940,000 sorted cells (with 10%, 30% or 50% RNA). Naive CD8 T cells were picked out by sorting for CD8+CD4-CCR7+CD45RA+.

Sequenced material: naive CD8+ T cells from blood, with Jurkat cell RNA spiked in. Documented subset: FACS-sorted CD8+CD4-CCR7+CD45RA+ naive T cells. The V call is TRBV2, the J call TRBJ2-4; no clear D. The TCR originated in a human donor in good health. Some libraries in this study had Jurkat cell RNA spiked in. CDR3 DNA: TGTGCCAGCAGTGATAGTAGCATGGTTAAAAACATTCAGTACTTC. It translates to CASSDSSMVKNIQYF.